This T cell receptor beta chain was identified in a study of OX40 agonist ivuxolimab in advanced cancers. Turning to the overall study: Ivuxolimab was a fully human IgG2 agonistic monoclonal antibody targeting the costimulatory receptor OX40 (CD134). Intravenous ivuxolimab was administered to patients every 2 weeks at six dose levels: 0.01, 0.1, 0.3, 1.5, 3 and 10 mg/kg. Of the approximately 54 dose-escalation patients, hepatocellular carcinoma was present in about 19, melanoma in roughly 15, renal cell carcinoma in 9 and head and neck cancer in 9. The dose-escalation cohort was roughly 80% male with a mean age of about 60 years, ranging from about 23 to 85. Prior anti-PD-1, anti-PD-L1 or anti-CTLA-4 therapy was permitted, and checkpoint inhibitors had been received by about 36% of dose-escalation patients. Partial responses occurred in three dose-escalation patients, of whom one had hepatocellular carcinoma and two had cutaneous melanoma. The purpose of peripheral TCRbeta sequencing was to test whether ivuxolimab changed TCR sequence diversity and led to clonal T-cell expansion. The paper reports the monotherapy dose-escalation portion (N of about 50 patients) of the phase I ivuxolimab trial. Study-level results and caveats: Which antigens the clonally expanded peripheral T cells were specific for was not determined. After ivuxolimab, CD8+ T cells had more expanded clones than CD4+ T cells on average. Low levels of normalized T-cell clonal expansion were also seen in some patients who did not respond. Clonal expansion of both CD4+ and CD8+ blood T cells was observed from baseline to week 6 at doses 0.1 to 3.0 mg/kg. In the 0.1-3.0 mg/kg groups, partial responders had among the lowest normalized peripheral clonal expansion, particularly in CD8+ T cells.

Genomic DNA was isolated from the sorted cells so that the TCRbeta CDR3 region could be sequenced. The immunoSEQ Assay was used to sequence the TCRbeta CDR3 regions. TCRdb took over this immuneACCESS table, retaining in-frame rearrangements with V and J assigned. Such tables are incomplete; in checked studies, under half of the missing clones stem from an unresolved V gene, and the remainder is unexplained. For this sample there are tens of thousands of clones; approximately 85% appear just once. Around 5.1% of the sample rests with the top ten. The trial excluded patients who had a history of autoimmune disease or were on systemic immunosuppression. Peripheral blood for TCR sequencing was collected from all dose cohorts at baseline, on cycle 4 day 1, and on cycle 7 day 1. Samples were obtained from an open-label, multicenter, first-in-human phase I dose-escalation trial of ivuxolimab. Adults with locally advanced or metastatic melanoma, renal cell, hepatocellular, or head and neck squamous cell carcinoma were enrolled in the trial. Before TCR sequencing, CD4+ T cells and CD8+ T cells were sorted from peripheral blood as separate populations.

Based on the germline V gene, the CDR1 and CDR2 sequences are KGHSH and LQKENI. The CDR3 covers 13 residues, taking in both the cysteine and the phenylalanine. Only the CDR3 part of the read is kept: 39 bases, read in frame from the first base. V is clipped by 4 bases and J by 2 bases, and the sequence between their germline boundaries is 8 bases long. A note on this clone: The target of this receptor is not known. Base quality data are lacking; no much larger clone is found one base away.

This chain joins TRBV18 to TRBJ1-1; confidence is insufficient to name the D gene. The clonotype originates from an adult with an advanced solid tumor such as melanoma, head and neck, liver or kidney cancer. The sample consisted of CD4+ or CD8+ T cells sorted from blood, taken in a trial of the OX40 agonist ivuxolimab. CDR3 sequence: CASSRNLNTEAFF. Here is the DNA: TGTGCCAGCTCACGAAACTTAAACACTGAAGCTTTCTTT.